The 8 T cell receptor beta chains below come from one sample, sequenced in a study of blood T cell repertoires in COVID-19. Assay: immunoSEQ multiplex PCR; the TCRdb copy retains only in-frame clones and omits some. The sample holds some 180,000 clones, 75% to 90% seen once. The sequencing input was PBMCs or T cells enriched from blood (not recorded which). These receptors all stem from a man aged 35 to 55 who had recovered from COVID-19.

V gene TRBV5-1 combines with J gene TRBJ1-1; a possible D gene is TRBD1 (5 bases). There are 14 residues in the CDR3. Trimming cost V 0 bases and J 4 bases, with 10 bases left between them. From germline, CDR1 is SGHRS and CDR2 YFSETQ. The chain's CDR3 is CASSLGGRATEAFF. The CDR3 nucleotides are TGCGCCAGCAGCTTGGGGGGCAGGGCCACTGAAGCTTTCTTT.

The V and J genes are TRBV4-2 and TRBJ2-4; D gene uncertain. Germline V gene lookup returns CDR1 LGHNA and CDR2 YNFKEQ. The CDR3 covers 17 residues. The ends were cut back, 0 bases at V and 0 bases at J, with 12 bases in the middle. The CDR3 is CASSQDDSSGAKNIQYF. In DNA, the CDR3 is TGTGCCAGCAGCCAAGATGACTCTAGTGGAGCCAAAAACATTCAGTACTTC.

The chain combines TRBV3-1 (or the pseudogene TRBV3-2) with TRBJ2-5; 7 bases match TRBD2. CDR3 size: 11 residues. With V trimmed by 10 bases and J by 4 bases, 3 bases remained unmatched. Germline lookup yields CDR1 LGHDT and CDR2 YNNKEL (reference sequence). DNA of the CDR3: TGTGCCACTACGGGGGGAGAGACCCAGTACTTC. Translated, it gives CATTGGETQYF.

This clone is a singleton in its sample. The genes are TRBV30 and TRBJ1-5; the match to TRBD1 covers 9 bases. Germline lookup yields CDR1 GTSNPN and CDR2 SVGIG (reference sequence). The CDR3 loop spans 15 amino acids. V trimming: 4 bases; J trimming: 3 bases; junction bases outside the gene matches: 7. This CDR3 is CAWTEQGASNQPQHF. The DNA for the CDR3 is TGTGCCTGGACCGAACAGGGGGCCTCCAATCAGCCCCAGCATTTT. The full variable domain, rest sourced from reference TRBV30 and TRBJ1-5, is SQTIHQWPATLVQPVGSPLSLECTVEGTSNPNLYWYRQAAGRGLQLLFYSVGIGQISSEVPQNLSASRPQDRQFILSSKKLLLSDSGFYLCAWTEQGASNQPQHFGDGTRLSIL.

This clone appeared a few times. CDR3 coding DNA: TGTGCCAGCAGCTTGGCCGGACTAGCGGGGGGTTCCACCGGGGAGCTGTTTTTT. Translation: CASSLAGLAGGSTGELFF. The J gene is TRBJ2-2, the V gene TRBV5-4, with 14 bases fitting TRBD2. CDR3 length: 18 residues. With 0 bases clipped from V and 4 bases from J, the junction kept 5 bases outside the gene matches. CDR1 and CDR2 from the germline V gene are SGHNT and YYREEE (reference sequence).

The sample holds a few counts of this clone. The chain links TRBV19 to TRBJ1-1, with 7 bases lining up with TRBD1. Germline assignment: CDR1 LNHDA and CDR2 SQIVND (reference sequence). The CDR3 has 14 amino acids. V gave up 5 bases and J gave up 1 base; unmatched junction bases: 4. The CDR3 nucleotides read TGTGCCAGTAGTCTTGGGACAGCGAACACTGAAGCTTTCTTT. It codes for CASSLGTANTEAFF.

This clone appeared a few times. The V and J genes are TRBV27 and TRBJ1-5; a possible D gene is TRBD1 (6 bases). The CDR3 spans 14 residues. CDR1 is MNHEY and CDR2 is SMNVEV in the germline V gene (reference sequence). Trimming removed 6 bases from V and 0 bases from J, with 9 bases in between. The CDR3 DNA sequence: TGTGCCAGCAGCCGGACAGATAGCAATCAGCCCCAGCATTTT. It specifies CASSRTDSNQPQHF.

This sequence joins TRBV29-1 and TRBJ1-1; 9 bases are a match to TRBD1. CDR1 and CDR2 from the germline V gene are SQVTM and ANQGSEA. V was pared by 8 bases and J by 0 bases, with 22 bases of the junction left unmatched. CDR3 size: 19 residues. In DNA form, the CDR3 reads TGCAGCCCTCCGCGGGACAGGGCGTCTTGCCCCCCCCTGAACACTGAAGCTTTCTTT. It yields the protein CSPPRDRASCPPLNTEAFF.